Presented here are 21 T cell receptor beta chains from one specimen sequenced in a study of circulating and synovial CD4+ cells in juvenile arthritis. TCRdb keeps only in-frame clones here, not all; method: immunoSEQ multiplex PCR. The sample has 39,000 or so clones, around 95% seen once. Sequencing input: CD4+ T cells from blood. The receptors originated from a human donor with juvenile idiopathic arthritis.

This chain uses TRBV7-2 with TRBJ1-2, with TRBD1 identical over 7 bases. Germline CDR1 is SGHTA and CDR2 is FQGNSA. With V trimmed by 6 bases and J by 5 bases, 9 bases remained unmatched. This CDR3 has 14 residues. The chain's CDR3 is CASSSAGGVYGYTF. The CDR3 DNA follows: TGTGCCAGCAGTTCGGCAGGGGGTGTTTATGGCTACACCTTC.

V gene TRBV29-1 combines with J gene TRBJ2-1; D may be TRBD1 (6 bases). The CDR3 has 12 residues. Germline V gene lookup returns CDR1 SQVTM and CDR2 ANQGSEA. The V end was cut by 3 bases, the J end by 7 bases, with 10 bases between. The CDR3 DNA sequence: TGCAGCGTTGACAGGGGTGGTAATGAGCAGTTCTTC. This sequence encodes CSVDRGGNEQFF.

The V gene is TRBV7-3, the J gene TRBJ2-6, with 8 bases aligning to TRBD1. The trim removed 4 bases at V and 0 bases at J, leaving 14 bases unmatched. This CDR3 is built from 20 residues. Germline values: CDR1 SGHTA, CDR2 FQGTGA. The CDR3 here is CASSYRDRRKPDSGANVLTF. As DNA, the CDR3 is TGTGCCAGCAGCTACCGGGACAGGAGAAAACCCGACTCTGGGGCCAACGTCCTGACTTTC.

This chain's CDR3 is CAISEPKTGLPETQYF. The CDR3 DNA reads as TGTGCCATCAGTGAGCCGAAAACAGGGCTTCCAGAGACCCAGTACTTC. The gene calls are TRBV10-3 and TRBJ2-5; perhaps TRBD1 as D (6 bases). The CDR3 totals 16 residues. V dropped 2 bases and J dropped 4 bases, with 17 bases sitting between them. Germline-derived CDR1 and CDR2 are ENHRY and SYGVKD.

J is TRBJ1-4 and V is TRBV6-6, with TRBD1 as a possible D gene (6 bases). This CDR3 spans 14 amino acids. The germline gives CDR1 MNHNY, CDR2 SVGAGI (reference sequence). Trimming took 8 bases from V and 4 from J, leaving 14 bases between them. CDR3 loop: CASVRGHLNEKLFF. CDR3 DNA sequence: TGTGCCAGCGTCAGGGGCCACCTTAATGAAAAACTGTTTTTT.

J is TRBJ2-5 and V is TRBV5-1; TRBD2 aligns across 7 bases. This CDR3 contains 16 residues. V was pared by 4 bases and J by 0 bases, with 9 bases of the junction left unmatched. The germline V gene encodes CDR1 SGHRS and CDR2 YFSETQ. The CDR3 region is CASSPGLEFYQETQYF. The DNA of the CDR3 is TGCGCCAGCAGCCCCGGACTAGAGTTCTACCAAGAGACCCAGTACTTC.

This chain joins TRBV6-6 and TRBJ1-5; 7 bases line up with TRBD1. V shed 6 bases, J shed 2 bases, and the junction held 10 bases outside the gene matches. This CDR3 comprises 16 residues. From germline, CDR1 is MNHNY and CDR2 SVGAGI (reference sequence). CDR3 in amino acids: CASSFKGAWGNQPQHF. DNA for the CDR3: TGTGCCAGCAGCTTTAAGGGGGCTTGGGGCAATCAGCCCCAGCATTTT.

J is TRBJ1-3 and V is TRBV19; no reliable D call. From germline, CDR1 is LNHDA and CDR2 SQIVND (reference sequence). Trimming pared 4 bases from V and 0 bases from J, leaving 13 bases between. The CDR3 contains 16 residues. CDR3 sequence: CASSTRPGSSGNTIYF. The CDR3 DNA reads TGTGCCAGTAGTACTCGCCCCGGGAGCTCTGGAAACACCATATATTTT.

In DNA form, the CDR3 reads TGTGCCAGCAGCTTAGAACAGGGGACCTGGGGGGATGGCTACACCTTC. Amino acid sequence: CASSLEQGTWGDGYTF. The chain carries TRBV7-2 and TRBJ1-2, with 7 bases fitting TRBD1. The trim removed 1 base at V and 6 bases at J, leaving 11 bases unmatched. The CDR3 runs 16 residues. In germline, CDR1 is SGHTA, CDR2 FQGNSA. Full variable domain (rest looked up from reference TRBV7-2 and TRBJ1-2): GAGVSQSPSNKVTEKGKDVELRCDPISGHTALYWYRQSLGQGLEFLIYFQGNSAPDKSGLPSDRFSAERTGGSVSTLTIQRTQQEDSAVYLCASSLEQGTWGDGYTFGSGTRLTVV.

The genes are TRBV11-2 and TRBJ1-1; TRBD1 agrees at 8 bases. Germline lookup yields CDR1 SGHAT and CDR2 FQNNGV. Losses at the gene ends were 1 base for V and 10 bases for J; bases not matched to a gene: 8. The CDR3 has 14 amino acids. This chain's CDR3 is CASSLGNRGGIAFF. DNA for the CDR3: TGTGCCAGCAGCTTAGGCAACAGGGGGGGAATAGCTTTCTTT.

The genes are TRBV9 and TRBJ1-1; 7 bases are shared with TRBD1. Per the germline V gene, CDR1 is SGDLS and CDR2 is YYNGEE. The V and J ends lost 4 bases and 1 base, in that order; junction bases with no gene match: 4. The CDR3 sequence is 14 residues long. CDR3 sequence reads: CASSPRTGNTEAFF. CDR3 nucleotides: TGTGCCAGCAGCCCCCGGACAGGGAACACTGAAGCTTTCTTT.

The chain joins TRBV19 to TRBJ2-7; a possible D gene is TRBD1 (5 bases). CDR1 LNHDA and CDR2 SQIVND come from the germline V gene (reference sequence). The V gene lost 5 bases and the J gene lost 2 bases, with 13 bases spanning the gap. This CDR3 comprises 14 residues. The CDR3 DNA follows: TGTGCCAGTAGTGATATTCAGGGAACCTACGAGCAGTACTTC. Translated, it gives CASSDIQGTYEQYF.

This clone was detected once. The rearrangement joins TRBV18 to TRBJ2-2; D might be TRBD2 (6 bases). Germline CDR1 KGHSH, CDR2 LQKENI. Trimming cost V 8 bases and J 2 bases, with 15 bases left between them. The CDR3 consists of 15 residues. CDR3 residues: CASPRGAGNTGELFF. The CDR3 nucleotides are TGTGCCAGCCCGCGTGGAGCGGGTAACACCGGGGAGCTGTTTTTT.

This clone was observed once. The CDR3 region is CASKTGAKSYEQYF. The CDR3, as DNA: TGTGCCAGCAAAACAGGGGCGAAGTCCTACGAGCAGTACTTC. The V gene is TRBV28, the J gene TRBJ2-7, with 7 bases matching TRBD1. The CDR3 consists of 14 residues. With 7 bases clipped from V and 1 base from J, the junction kept 7 bases outside the gene matches. Germline CDR1 reads MDHEN; CDR2 reads SYDVKM.

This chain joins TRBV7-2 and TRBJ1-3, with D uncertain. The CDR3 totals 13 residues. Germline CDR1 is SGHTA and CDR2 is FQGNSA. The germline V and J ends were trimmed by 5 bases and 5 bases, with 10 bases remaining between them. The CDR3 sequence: CASSAGSRNTIYF. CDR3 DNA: TGTGCCAGCAGCGCGGGGTCTAGAAACACCATATATTTT.

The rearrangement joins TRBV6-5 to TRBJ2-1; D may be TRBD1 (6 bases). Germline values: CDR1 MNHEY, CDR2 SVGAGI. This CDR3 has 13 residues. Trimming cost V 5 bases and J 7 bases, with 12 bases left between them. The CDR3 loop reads CASSNRVTNEQFF. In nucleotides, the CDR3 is TGTGCCAGCAGTAACAGGGTTACGAATGAGCAGTTCTTC.

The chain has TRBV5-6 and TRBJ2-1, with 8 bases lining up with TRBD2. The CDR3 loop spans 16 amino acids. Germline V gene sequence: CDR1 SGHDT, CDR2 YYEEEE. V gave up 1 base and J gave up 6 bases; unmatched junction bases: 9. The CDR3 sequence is CASSLSGTSDGNEQFF. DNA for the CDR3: TGTGCCAGCAGCTTGAGTGGGACTAGTGATGGCAATGAGCAGTTCTTC. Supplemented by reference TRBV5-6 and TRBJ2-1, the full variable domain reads DAGVTQSPTHLIKTRGQQVTLRCSPKSGHDTVSWYQQALGQGPQFIFQYYEEEERQRGNFPDRFSGHQFPNYSSELNVNALLLGDSALYLCASSLSGTSDGNEQFFGPGTRLTVL.

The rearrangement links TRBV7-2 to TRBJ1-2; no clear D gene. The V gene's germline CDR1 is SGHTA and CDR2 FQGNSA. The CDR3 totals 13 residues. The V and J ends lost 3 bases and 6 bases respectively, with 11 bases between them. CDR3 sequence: CASSLSQLDGYTF. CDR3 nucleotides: TGTGCCAGCAGCTTGTCGCAGTTGGATGGCTACACCTTC.

Written as DNA, the CDR3 is TGTGCCAGCAGTTTATACAGGGACAATGAGCAGTTCTTC. Its translation: CASSLYRDNEQFF. This chain connects TRBV28 to TRBJ2-1, with TRBD1 as a possible D gene (6 bases). Germline V lookup: CDR1 MDHEN, CDR2 SYDVKM. CDR3 size: 13 residues. The ends were cut back, 1 base at V and 5 bases at J, with 6 bases in the middle.

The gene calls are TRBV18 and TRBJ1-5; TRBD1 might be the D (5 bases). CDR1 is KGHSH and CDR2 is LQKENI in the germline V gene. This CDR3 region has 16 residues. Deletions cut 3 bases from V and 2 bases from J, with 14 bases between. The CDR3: CASSPSGPQGNQPQHF. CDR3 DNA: TGTGCCAGCTCACCTTCGGGCCCACAGGGCAATCAGCCCCAGCATTTT.

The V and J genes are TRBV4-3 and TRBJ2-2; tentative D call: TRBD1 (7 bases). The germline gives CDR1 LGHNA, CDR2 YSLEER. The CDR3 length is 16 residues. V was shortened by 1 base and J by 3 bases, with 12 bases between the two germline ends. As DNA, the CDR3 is TGCGCCAGCAGCCAAGTCCCCAGGGGGGACACCGGGGAGCTGTTTTTT. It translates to CASSQVPRGDTGELFF.